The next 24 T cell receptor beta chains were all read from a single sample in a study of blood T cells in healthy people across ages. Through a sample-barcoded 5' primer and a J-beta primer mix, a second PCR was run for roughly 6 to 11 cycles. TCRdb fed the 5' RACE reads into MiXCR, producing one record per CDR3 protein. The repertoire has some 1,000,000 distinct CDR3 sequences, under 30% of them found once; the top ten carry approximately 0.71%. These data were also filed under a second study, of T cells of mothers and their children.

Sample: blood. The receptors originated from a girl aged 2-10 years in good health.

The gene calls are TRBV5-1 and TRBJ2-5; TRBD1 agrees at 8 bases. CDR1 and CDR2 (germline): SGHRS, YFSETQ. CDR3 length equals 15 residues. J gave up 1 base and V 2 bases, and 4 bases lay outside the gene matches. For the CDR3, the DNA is TGCGCCAGCAGCTTTCAGGGGGCTATCCAAGAGACCCAGTACTTC. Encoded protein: CASSFQGAIQETQYF. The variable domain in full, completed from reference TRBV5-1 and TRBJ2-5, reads KAGVTQTPRYLIKTRGQQVTLSCSPISGHRSVSWYQQTPGQGLQFLFEYFSETQRNKGNFPGRFSGRQFSNSRSEMNVSTLELGDSALYLCASSFQGAIQETQYFGPGTRLLVL.

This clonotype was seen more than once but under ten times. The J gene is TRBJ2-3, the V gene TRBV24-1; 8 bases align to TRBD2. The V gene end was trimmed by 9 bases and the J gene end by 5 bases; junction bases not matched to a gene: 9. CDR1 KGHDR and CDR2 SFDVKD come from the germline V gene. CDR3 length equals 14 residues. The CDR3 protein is CATGSAGEQDTQYF. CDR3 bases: TGTGCCACCGGATCAGCGGGAGAGCAAGATACGCAGTATTTT.

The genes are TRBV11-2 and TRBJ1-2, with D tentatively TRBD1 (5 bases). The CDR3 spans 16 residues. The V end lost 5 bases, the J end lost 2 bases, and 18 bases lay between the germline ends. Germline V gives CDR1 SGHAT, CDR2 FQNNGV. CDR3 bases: TGTGCCAGCAGCGCCTCTGGGGCCGGACTGAACTATGGCTACACCTTC. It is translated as CASSASGAGLNYGYTF. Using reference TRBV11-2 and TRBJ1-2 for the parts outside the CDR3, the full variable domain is EAGVAQSPRYKIIEKRQSVAFWCNPISGHATLYWYQQILGQGPKLLIQFQNNGVVDDSQLPKDRFSAERLKGVDSTLKIQPAKLEDSAVYLCASSASGAGLNYGYTFGSGTRLTVV.

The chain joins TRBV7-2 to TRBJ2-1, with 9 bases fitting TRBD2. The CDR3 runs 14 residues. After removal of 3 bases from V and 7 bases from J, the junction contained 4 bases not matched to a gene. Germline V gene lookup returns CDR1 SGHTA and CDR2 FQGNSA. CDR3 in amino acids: CASSLREGHNEQFF. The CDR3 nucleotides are TGTGCCAGCAGCTTGCGGGAGGGCCATAATGAGCAGTTCTTC.

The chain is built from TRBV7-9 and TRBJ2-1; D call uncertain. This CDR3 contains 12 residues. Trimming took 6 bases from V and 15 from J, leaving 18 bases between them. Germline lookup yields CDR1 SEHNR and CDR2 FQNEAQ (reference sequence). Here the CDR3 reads CASSFDSTSPFF. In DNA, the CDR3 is TGTGCCAGCAGTTTCGACTCGACATCCCCGTTCTTC.

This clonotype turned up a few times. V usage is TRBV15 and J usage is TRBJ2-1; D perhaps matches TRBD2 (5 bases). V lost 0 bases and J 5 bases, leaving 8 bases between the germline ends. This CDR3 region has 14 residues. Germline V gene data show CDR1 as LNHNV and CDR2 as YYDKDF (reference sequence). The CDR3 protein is CATSRESGNNEQFF. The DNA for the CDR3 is TGTGCCACCAGCAGAGAATCGGGAAACAATGAGCAGTTCTTC.

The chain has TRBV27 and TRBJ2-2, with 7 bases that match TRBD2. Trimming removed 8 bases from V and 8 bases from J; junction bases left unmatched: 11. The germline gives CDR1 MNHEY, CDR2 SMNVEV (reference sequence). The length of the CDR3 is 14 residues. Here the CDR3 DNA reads TGTGCCAGCTCAGCGGGGCTAGCGCCGGGGGAGCTGTTTTTT. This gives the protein CASSAGLAPGELFF.

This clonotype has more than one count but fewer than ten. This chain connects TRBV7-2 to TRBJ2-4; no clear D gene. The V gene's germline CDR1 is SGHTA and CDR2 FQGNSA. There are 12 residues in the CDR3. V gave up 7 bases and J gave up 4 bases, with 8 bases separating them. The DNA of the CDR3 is TGTGCCAGCACCGTGGGGAAAAACATTCAGTACTTC. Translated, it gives CASTVGKNIQYF.

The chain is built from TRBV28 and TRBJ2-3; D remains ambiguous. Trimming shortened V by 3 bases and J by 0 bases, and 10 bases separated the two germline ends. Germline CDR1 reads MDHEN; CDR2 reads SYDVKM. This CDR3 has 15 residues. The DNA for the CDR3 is TGTGCCAGCAGTTTTCTGGGCCTTAGCACAGATACGCAGTATTTT. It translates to CASSFLGLSTDTQYF. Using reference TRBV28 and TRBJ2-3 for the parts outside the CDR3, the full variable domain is DVKVTQSSRYLVKRTGEKVFLECVQDMDHENMFWYRQDPGLGLRLIYFSYDVKMKEKGDIPEGYSVSREKKERFSLILESASTNQTSMYLCASSFLGLSTDTQYFGPGTRLTVL.

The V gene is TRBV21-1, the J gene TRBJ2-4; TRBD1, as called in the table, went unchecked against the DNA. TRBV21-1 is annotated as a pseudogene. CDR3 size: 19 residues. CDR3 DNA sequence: TGTGCCAGCAGCAAAGCGGGGGGTTACCGCCCCCTAGCCAAAAACATTCAGTACTTC. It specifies CASSKAGGYRPLAKNIQYF.

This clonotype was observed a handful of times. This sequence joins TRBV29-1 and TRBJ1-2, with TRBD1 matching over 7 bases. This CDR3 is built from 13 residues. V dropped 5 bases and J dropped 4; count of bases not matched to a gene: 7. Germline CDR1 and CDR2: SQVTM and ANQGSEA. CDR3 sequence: CSVRVEGAYGYTF. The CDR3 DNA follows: TGCAGCGTTCGGGTCGAGGGGGCCTATGGCTACACCTTC.

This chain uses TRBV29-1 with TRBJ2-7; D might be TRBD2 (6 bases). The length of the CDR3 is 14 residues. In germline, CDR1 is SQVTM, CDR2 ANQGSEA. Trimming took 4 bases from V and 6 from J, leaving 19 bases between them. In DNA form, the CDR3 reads TGCAGCGTTGGTTTTCGCGGGGTTGATATCGAGCAGTACTTC. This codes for CSVGFRGVDIEQYF.

Written as DNA, the CDR3 is TGTGCCATCGGCGGGGAGCTGTTTTTT. Residues: CAIGGELFF. This chain joins TRBV11-3 and TRBJ2-2; D gene unclear. This CDR3 comprises 9 residues. Trimming cost V 10 bases and J 7 bases, with 4 bases left between them. Per the germline V gene, CDR1 is SGHNT and CDR2 is YENEEA.

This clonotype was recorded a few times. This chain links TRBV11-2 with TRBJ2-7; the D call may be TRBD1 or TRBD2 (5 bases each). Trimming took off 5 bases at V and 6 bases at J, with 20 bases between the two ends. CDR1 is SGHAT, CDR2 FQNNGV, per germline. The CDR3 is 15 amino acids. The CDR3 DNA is TGTGCCAGCAGCCCCTCTCCGGGACCCCGTGCCGAGCAGTACTTC. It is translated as CASSPSPGPRAEQYF.

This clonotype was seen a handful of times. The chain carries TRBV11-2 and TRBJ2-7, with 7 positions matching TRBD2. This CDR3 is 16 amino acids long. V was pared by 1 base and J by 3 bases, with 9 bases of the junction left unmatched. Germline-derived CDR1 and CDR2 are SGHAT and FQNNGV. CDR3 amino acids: CASSLGTLAGRYEQYF. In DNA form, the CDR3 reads TGTGCCAGCAGCTTAGGAACCTTAGCGGGCCGCTACGAGCAGTACTTC.

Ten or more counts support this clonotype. The CDR3 DNA reads as TGTGCCAGCAGCCACGTTATGGATGAGCAGTTCTTC. The encoded protein is CASSHVMDEQFF. V and J are TRBV4-2 and TRBJ2-1; D unclear. The germline V gene encodes CDR1 LGHNA and CDR2 YNFKEQ. V lost 3 bases, J lost 8 bases, and 8 bases lay in between. The CDR3 covers 12 residues.

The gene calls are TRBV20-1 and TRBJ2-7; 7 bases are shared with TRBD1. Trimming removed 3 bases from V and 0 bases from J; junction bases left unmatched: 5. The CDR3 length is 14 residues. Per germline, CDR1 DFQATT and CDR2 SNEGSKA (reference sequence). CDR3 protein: CSASGGQSSYEQYF. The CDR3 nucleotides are TGCAGTGCTAGTGGGGGACAGAGCTCCTACGAGCAGTACTTC.

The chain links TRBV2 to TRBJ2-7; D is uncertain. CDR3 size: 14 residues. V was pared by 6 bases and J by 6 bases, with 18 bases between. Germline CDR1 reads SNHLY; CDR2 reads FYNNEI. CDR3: CASRMTDHPPEQYF. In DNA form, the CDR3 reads TGTGCCAGCAGGATGACGGACCATCCGCCCGAGCAGTACTTC.

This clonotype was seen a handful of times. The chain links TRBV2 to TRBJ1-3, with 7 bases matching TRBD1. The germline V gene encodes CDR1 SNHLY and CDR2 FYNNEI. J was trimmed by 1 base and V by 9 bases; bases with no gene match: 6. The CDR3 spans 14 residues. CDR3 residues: CARYDRASGNTIYF. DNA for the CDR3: TGTGCCAGATACGACAGGGCATCTGGAAACACCATATATTTT.

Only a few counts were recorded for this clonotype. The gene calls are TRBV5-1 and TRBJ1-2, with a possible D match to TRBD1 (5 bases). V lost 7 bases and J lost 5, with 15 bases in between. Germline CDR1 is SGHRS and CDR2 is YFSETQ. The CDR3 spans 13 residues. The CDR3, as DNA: TGCGCCAGCTCATTGGGCAGGGAGTATGGCTACACCTTC. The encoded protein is CASSLGREYGYTF.

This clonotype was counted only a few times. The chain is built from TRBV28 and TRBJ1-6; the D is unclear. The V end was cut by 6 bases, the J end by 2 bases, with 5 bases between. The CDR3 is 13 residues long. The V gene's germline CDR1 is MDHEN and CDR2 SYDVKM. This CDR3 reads CASRVPYNSPLHF. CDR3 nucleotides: TGTGCCAGCAGGGTACCCTATAATTCACCCCTCCACTTT.

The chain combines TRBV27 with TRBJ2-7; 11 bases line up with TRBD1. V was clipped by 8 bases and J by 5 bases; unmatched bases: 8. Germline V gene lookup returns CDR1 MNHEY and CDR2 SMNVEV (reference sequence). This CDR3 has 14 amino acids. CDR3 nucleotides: TGTGCCAGCGGCGTCGGACAGGGGGCCGACGAGCAGTACTTC. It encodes CASGVGQGADEQYF.

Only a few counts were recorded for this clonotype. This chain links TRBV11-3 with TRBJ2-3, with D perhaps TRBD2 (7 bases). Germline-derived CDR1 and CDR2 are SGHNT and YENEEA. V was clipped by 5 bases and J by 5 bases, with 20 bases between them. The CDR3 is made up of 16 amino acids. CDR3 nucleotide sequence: TGTGCCAGCAGCCCGTTTGAGGGGGGGCGGGGAGATACGCAGTATTTT. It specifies CASSPFEGGRGDTQYF.

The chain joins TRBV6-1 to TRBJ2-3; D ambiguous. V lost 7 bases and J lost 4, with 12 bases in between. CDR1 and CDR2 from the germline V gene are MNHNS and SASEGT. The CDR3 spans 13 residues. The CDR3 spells CASIFWVPDTQYF. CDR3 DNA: TGTGCCAGCATCTTCTGGGTCCCAGATACGCAGTATTTT.